The clone carrying this T cell receptor (beta chain) was detected a few times. Its antigen remains unidentified. The CDR3 runs to 13 residues. V lost 3 bases to trimming and J lost 3 bases, with 10 bases between them. CDR1 and CDR2 from the germline V gene are SGHRS and YFSETQ. TCRdb redid the calling of the RT-PCR reads with MiXCR, one entry per CDR3 protein. The table shows about 480,000 distinct CDR3 sequences, with around 25% occurring only once. This specimen comes from a study of response to subunit inactivated influenza vaccine. Notes on the study in general: Every seasonal influenza vaccination brings in few new T cells, the authors suggested.

Here the sequenced sample was CD4+ T cells sorted from PBMCs, taken roughly 5 days after vaccination. This TCR came from a man aged 45-60 years who received an inactivated influenza vaccine. The J gene is TRBJ2-7, the V gene TRBV5-1, with a possible D match to TRBD1 (6 bases). The CDR3 DNA reads as TGCGCCAGCAGCTACACAGGGATCTACGAGCAGTACTTC. This gives the protein CASSYTGIYEQYF. Looking up the rest from reference TRBV5-1 and TRBJ2-7 gives the full variable domain: KAGVTQTPRYLIKTRGQQVTLSCSPISGHRSVSWYQQTPGQGLQFLFEYFSETQRNKGNFPGRFSGRQFSNSRSEMNVSTLELGDSALYLCASSYTGIYEQYFGPGTRLTVT.